This TCR beta chain emerged from a study of T cell clusters in autoimmune cytopenias. Broader study findings: Functional roles of the in silico T cell clusters still await experimental validation.

About this clonotype: The antigen is undetermined.

CDR3 size: 18 residues. One tube held mixed TRB-A and TRB-B primer pools for touch-down PCR. Reprocessing the multiplex PCR reads, TCRdb reports a single entry for every CDR3 protein and omits DNA. This repertoire comprises 6,000 to 8,500 distinct CDR3 sequences; its ten largest clones make up 4.4%. Some 38,000 genome equivalents of blood DNA were amplified for TRB. The sample was also reused in another study, on T cell repertoires in aging, cancer and after chemotherapy.

This TCR came from a human donor in good health. Sequencing input: peripheral blood. The chain has TRBV12-3 or TRBV12-4 and TRBJ2-2; TCRdb proposes TRBD1, but this gene call is untestable without DNA. The CDR3 loop is CASSPQWGQGRPAGELFF.